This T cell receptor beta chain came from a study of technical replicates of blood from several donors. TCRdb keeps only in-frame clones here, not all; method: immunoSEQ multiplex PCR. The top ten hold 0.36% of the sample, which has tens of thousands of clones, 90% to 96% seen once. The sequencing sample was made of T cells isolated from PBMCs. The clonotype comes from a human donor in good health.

This chain's CDR3 is CASSFPTSGSITDTQYF. Written as DNA, the CDR3 is TGTGCCAGCAGCTTTCCTACTAGCGGGAGCATCACAGATACGCAGTATTTT. This chain joins TRBV7-8 and TRBJ2-3; 11 bases are a match to TRBD2. Germline V CDR1 and CDR2: SGHVS, FQNEAQ. CDR3 length equals 17 residues. Germline trimming cut 3 bases from V and 2 bases from J; bases unmatched to any gene: 7.